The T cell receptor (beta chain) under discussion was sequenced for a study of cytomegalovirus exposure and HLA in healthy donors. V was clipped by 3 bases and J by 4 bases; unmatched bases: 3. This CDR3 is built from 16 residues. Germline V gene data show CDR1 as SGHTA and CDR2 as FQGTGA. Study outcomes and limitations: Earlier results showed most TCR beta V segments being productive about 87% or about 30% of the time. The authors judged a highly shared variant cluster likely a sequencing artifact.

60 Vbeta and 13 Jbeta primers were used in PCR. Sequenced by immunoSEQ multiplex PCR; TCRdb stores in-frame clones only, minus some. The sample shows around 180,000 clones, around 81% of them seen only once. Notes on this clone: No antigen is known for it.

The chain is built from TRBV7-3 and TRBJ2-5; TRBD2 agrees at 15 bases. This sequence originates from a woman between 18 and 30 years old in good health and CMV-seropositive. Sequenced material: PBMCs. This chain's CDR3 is CASSFTGLAGGETQYF. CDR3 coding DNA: TGTGCCAGCAGCTTCACGGGACTAGCGGGGGGAGAGACCCAGTACTTC.